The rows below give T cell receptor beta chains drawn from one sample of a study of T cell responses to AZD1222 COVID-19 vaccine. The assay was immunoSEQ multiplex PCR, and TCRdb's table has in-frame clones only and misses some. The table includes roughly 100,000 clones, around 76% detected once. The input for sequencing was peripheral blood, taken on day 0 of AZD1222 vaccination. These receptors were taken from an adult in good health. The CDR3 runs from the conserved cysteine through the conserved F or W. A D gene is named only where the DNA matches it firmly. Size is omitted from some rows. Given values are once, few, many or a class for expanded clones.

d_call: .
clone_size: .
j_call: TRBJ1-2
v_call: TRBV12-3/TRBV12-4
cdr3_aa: CASSLMSGGGYTF
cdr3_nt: TGTGCCAGCAGTTTAATGAGCGGCGGGGGCTACACCTTC

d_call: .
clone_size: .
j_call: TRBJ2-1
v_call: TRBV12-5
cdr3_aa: CASVRGVFPYNEQFF
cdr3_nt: TGTGCTAGTGTTAGGGGGGTGTTCCCCTACAATGAGCAGTTCTTC

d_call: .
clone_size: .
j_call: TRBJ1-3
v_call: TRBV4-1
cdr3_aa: CASSQDLRGHSGNTIYF
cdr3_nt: TGCGCCAGCAGCCAAGATCTGCGGGGACACTCTGGAAACACCATATATTTT

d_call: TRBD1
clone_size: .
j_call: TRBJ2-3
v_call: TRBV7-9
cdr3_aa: CASSFTGGRPTDTQYF
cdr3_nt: TGTGCCAGCAGCTTTACAGGGGGCCGTCCCACAGATACGCAGTATTTT

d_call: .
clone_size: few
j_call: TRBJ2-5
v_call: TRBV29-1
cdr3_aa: CSVTLGETQYF
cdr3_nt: TGCAGCGTGACTTTGGGGGAGACCCAGTACTTC

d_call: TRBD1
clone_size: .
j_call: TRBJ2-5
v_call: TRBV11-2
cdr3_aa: CASSPVQGQGTQYF
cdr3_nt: TGTGCCAGCAGCCCCGTACAGGGACAGGGGACCCAGTACTTC

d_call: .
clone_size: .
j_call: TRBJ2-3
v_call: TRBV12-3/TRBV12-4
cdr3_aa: CASSPAWGDTQYF
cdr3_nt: TGTGCCAGCAGTCCTGCCTGGGGGGATACGCAGTATTTT

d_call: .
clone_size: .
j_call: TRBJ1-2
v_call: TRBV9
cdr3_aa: CASSAEEGSHYGYTF
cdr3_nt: TGTGCCAGCAGCGCCGAAGAGGGGTCCCACTATGGCTACACCTTC

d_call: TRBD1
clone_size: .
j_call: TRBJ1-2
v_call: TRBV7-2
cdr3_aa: CASSPGQGRGGYTF
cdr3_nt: TGTGCCAGCAGCCCGGGACAGGGGCGAGGGGGCTACACCTTC

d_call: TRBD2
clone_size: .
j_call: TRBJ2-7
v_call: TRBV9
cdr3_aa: CASSEGLGLEQYF
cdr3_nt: TGTGCCAGCAGCGAGGGACTAGGTCTCGAGCAGTACTTC

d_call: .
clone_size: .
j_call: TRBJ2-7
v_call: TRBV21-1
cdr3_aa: CASLWRGAKPSSYEQYF
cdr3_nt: TGTGCCAGCCTGTGGCGGGGGGCTAAACCGAGCTCCTACGAGCAGTACTTC